This T cell receptor (beta chain) is drawn from a study of blood T cells in healthy people across ages. Study at large: Capture by template switching was about one barcoded beta molecule per two T cells.

Germline V CDR1 and CDR2: DFQATT, SNEGSKA (reference sequence). This CDR3 comprises 15 residues. This clonotype was seen just once. Together with a sample-barcoded 5' primer, a J-beta primer mix was included in a second PCR lasting roughly 7 to 11 cycles. Using its own MiXCR run on the 5' RACE reads, TCRdb lists one record per CDR3 protein. The sample holds 790,000 or so distinct CDR3 sequences, more than 50% seen once. Donors were healthy Caucasian individuals from Russia aged roughly 6 to 95. The rearrangement uses TRBV20-1 and TRBJ2-7; 9 bases line up with TRBD2. With the DNA end fitting TRBJ2-5 better, the J assignment may be wrong. This receptor was taken from a man aged 35 to 55 in good health. Sequenced sample: blood. The CDR3 region is CSARDPGTSTETQYF. The CDR3 coding sequence is TGCAGTGCTAGAGATCCCGGGACTAGCACTGAGACCCAGTACTTC.